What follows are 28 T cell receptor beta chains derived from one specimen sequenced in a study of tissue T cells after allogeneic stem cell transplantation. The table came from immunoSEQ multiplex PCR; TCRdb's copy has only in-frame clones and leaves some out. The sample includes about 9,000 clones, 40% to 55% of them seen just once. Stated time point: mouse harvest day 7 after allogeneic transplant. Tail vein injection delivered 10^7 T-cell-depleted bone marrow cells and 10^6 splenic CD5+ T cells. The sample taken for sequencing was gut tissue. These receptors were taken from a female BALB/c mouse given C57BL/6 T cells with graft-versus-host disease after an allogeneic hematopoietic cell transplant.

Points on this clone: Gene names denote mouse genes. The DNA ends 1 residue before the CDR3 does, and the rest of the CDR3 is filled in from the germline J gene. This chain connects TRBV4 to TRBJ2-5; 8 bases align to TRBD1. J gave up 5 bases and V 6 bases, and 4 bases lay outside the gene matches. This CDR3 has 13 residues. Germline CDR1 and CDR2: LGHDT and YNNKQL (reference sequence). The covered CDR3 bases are TGTGCCAGCAGTCTCGACAGGGGAGACACCCAGTAC. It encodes CASSLDRGDTQY. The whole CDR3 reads CASSLDRGDTQYF.

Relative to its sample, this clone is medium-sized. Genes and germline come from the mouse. The CDR3 region is CASSRGQGYAEQFF. The CDR3 bases that were read are TGTGCCAGCAGCCGGGGACAGGGCTATGCTGAGCAGTTC. The rearrangement uses TRBV26 and TRBJ2-1, with 9 bases fitting TRBD1. The read terminates 1 residue ahead of where the CDR3 ends, so the germline J gene completes it. The germline CDR1 and CDR2 sequences are KGHPV and FQNQEV (reference sequence). CDR3 length: 14 residues. The V and J ends lost 6 bases and 3 bases, in that order; junction bases with no gene match: 3.

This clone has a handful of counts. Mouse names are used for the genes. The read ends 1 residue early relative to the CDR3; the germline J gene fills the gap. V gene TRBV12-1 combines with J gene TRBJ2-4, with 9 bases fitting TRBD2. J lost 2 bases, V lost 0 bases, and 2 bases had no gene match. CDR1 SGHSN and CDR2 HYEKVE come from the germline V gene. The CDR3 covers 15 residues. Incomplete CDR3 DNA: TGTGCCAGCTCTCTCGACTGGGGGTCTCAAAACACCTTGTAC. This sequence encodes CASSLDWGSQNTLY. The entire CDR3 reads CASSLDWGSQNTLYF.

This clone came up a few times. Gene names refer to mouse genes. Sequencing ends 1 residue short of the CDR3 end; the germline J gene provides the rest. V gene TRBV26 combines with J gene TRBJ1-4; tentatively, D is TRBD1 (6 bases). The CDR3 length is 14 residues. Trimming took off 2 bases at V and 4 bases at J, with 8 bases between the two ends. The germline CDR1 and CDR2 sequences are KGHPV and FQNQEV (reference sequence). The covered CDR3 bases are TGTGCCAGCAGTCTGGGGACATACAACGAAAGATTATTT. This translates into CASSLGTYNERLF. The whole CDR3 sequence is CASSLGTYNERLFF.

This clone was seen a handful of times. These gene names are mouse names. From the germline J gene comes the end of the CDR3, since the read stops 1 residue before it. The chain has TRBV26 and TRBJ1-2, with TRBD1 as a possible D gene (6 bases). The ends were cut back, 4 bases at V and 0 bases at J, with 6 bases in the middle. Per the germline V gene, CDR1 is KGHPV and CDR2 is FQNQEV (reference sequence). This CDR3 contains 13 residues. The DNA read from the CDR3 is TGTGCCAGCAGTCGACAGGCAAACTCCGACTACACC. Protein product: CASSRQANSDYT. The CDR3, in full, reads CASSRQANSDYTF.

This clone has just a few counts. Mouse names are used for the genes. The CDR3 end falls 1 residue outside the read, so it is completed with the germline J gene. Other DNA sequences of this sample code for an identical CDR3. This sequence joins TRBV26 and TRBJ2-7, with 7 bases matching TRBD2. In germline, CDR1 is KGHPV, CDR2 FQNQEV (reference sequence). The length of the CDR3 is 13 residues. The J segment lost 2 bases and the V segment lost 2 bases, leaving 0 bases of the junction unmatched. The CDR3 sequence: CASSLGGAYEQYF. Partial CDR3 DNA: TGTGCCAGCAGTCTGGGGGGGGCCTATGAACAGTAC.

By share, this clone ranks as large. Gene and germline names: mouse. The CDR3 reads CASSPYEQYF. The part of the CDR3 DNA that was read is TGTGCAAGCAGTCCTTATGAACAGTAC. The chain is built from TRBV16 and TRBJ2-7, with unresolved D. The CDR3 end falls 1 residue outside the read, so it is completed with the germline J gene. Germline lookup yields CDR1 SGHSA and CDR2 FRNQAP. CDR3 length: 10 residues. V was shortened by 6 bases and J by 4 bases, with 4 bases between the two germline ends.

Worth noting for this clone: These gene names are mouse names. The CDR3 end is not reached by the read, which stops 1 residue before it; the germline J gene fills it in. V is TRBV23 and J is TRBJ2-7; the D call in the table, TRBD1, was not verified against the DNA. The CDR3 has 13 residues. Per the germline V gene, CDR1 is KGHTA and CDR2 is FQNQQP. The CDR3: CSSSGQGPYEQYF. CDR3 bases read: TGCTCCAGCAGTGGACAGGGGCCTTATGAACAGTAC.

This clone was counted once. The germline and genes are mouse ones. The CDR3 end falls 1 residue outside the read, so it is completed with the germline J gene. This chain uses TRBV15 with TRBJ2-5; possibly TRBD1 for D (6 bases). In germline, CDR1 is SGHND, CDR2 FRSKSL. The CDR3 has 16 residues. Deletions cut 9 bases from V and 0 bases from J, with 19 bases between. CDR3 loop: CARAQPRTVNQDTQYF. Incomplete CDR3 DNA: TGTGCCAGAGCTCAACCCCGGACAGTTAACCAAGACACCCAGTAC. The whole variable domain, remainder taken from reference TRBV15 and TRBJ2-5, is DAGVTQTPRHEVAEKGQTIILKCEPVSGHNDLFWYRQTKIQGLELLSYFRSKSLMEDGGAFKDRFKAEMLNSSFSTLKIQPTEPKDSAVYLCARAQPRTVNQDTQYFGPGTRLLVL.

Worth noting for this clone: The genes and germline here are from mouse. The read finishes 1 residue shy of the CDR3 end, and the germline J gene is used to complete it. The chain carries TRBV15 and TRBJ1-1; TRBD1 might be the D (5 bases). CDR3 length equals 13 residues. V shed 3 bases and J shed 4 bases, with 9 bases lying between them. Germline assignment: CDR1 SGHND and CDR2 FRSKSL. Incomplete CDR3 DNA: TGTGCCAGCAGTTTTCAGGGAGGCACAGAAGTCTTC. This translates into CASSFQGGTEVF. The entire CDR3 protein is CASSFQGGTEVFF.

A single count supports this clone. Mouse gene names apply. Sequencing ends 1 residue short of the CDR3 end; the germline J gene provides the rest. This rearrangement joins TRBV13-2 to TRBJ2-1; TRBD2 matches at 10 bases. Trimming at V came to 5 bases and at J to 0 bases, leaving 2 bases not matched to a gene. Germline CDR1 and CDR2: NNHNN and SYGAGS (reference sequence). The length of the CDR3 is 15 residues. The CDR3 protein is CASGRLGGNYAEQFF. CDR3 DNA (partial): TGTGCCAGCGGCCGACTGGGGGGTAACTATGCTGAGCAGTTC.

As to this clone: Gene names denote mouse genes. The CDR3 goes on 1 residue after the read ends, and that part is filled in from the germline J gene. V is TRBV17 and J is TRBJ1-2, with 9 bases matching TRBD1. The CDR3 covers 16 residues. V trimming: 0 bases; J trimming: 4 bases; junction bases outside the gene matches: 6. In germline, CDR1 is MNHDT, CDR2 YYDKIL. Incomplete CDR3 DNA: TGTGCTAGCAGTAGAGATCCGGGACAGGGAGGCTCCGACTACACC. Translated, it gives CASSRDPGQGGSDYT. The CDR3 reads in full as CASSRDPGQGGSDYTF.

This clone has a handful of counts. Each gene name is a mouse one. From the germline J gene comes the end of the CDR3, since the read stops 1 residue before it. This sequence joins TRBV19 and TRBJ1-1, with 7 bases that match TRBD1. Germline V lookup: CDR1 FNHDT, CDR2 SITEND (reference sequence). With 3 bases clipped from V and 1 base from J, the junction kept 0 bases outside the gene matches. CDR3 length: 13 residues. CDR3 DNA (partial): TGTGCCAGCAGTAGGGACAGAAACACAGAAGTCTTC. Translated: CASSRDRNTEVF. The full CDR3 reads CASSRDRNTEVFF.

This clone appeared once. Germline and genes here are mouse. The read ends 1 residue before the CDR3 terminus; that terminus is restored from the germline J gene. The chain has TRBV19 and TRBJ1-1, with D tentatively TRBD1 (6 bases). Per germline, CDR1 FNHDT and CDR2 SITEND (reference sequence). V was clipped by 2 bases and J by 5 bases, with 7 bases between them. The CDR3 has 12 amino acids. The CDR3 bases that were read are TGTGCCAGCAGTATGGACAGAACAGAAGTCTTC. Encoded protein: CASSMDRTEVF. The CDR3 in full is CASSMDRTEVFF.

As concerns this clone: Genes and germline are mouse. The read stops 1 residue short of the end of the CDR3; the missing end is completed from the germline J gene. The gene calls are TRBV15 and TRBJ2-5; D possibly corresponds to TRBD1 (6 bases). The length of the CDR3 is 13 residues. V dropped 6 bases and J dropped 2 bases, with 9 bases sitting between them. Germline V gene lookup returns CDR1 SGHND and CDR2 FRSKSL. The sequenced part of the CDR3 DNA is TGTGCCAGCAGGAGGGGGATCCAAGACACCCAGTAC. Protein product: CASRRGIQDTQY. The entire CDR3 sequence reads CASRRGIQDTQYF. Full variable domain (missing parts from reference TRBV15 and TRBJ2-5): DAGVTQTPRHEVAEKGQTIILKCEPVSGHNDLFWYRQTKIQGLELLSYFRSKSLMEDGGAFKDRFKAEMLNSSFSTLKIQPTEPKDSAVYLCASRRGIQDTQYFGPGTRLLVL.

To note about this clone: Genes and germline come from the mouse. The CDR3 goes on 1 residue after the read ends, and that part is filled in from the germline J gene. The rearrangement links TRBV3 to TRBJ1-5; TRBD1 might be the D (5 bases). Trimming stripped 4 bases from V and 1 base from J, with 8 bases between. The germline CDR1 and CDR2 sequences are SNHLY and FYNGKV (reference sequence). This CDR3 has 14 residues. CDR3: CASSYQGNNQAPLF. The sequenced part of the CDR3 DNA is TGTGCCAGCAGCTACCAGGGCAACAACCAGGCTCCGCTT. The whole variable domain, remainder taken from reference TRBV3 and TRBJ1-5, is GPKVLQIPSHQIIDMGQMVTLNCDPVSNHLYFYWYKQILGQQMEFLVNFYNGKVMEKSKLFKDQFSVERPDGSYFTLKIQPTALEDSAVYFCASSYQGNNQAPLFGEGTRLSVL.

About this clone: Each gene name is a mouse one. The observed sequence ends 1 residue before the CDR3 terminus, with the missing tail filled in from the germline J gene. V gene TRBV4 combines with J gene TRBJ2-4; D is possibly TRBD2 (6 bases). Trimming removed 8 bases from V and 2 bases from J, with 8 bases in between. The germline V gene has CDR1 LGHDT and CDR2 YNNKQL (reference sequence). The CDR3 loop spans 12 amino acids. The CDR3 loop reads CASSGDQNTLYF. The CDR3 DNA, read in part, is TGTGCCAGCTCTGGGGATCAAAACACCTTGTAC. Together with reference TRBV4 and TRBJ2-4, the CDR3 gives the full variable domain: ETAVFQTPNYHVTQVGNEVSFNCKQTLGHDTMYWYKQDSKKLLKIMFSYNNKQLIVNETVPRRFSPQSSDKAHLNLRIKSVEPEDSAVYLCASSGDQNTLYFGAGTRLSVL.

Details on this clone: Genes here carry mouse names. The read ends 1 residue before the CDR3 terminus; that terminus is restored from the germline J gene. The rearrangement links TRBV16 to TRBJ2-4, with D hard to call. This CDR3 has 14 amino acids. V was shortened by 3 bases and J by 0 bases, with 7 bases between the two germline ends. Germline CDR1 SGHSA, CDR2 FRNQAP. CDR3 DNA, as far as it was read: TGTGCAAGCAGCTTCACATCTAGTCAAAACACCTTGTAC. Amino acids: CASSFTSSQNTLY. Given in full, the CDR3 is CASSFTSSQNTLYF.

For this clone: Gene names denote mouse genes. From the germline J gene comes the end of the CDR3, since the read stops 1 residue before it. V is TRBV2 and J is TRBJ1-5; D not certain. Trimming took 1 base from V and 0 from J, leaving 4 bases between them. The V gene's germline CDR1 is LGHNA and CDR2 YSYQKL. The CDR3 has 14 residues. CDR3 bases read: TGTGCCAGCAGCCAAGGCCATAACAACCAGGCTCCGCTT. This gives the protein CASSQGHNNQAPL. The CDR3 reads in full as CASSQGHNNQAPLF.

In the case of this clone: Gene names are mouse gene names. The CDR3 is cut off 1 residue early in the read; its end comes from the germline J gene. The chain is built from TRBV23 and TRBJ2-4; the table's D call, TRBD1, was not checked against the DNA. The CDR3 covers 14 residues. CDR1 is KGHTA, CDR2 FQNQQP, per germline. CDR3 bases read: TGCTCCAGCAGTCAGACAGGGGGCCAAAACACCTTGTAC. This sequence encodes CSSSQTGGQNTLY. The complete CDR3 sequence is CSSSQTGGQNTLYF.

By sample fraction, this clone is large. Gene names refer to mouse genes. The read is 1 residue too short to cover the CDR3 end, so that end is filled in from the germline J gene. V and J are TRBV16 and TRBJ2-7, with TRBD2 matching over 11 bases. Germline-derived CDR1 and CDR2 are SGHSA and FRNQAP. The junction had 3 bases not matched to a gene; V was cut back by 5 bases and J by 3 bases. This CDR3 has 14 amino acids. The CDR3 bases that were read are TGTGCAAGCAGCCTGGGACTGGGGGACTATGAACAGTAC. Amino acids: CASSLGLGDYEQY. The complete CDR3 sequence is CASSLGLGDYEQYF.

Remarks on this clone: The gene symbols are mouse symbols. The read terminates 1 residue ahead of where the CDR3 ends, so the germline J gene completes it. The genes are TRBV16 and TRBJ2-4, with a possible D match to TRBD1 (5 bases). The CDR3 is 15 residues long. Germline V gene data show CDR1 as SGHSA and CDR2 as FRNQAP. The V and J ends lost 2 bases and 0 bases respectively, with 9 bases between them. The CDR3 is CASSLPPGSQNTLYF. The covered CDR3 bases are TGTGCAAGCAGCTTACCCCCAGGGAGTCAAAACACCTTGTAC.

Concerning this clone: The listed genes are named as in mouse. The CDR3 DNA, read in part, is TGTGCCAGCAGTCTGAACAGCATCGCAAACACCGGGCAGCTCTAC. Its protein product is CASSLNSIANTGQLY. The CDR3 in its entirety is CASSLNSIANTGQLYF. The rearrangement links TRBV26 to TRBJ2-2, with unresolved D. The CDR3 end lies 1 residue beyond the end of the read and is filled in from the germline J gene. The CDR3 consists of 16 residues. Trimming took off 2 bases at V and 0 bases at J, with 10 bases between the two ends. Germline V gene lookup returns CDR1 KGHPV and CDR2 FQNQEV (reference sequence).

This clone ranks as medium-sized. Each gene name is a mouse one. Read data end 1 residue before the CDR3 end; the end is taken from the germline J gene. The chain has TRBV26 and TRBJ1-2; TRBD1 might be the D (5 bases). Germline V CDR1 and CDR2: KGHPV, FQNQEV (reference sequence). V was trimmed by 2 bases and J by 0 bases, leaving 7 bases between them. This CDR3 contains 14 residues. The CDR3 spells CASSLGAANSDYTF. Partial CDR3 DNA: TGTGCCAGCAGTCTGGGGGCAGCAAACTCCGACTACACC. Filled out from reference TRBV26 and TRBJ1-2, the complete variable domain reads NSKVIQTPRYLVKGQGQKAKMRCIPEKGHPVVFWYQQNKNNEFKFLINFQNQEVLQQIDMTEKRFSAECPSNSPCSLEIQSSEAGDSALYLCASSLGAANSDYTFGSGTRLLVI.

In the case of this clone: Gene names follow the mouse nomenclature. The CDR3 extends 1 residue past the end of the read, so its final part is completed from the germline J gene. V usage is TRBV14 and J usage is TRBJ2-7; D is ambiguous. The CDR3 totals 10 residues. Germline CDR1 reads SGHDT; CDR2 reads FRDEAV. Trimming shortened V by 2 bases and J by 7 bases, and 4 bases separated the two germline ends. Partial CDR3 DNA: TGTGCCAGCAGTTTACGGGAACAGTAC. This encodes CASSLREQY. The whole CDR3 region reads CASSLREQYF.

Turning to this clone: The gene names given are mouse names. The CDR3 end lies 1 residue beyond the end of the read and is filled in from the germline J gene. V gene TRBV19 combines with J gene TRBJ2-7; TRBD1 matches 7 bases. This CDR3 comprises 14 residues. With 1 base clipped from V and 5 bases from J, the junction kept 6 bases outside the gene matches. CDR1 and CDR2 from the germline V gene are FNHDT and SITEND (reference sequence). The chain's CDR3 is CASSISGGGHEQYF. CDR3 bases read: TGTGCCAGCAGTATATCAGGGGGAGGCCATGAACAGTAC. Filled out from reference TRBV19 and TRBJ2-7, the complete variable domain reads GGIITQTPKFLIGQEGQKLTLKCQQNFNHDTMYWYRQDSGKGLRLIYYSITENDLQKGDLSEGYDASREKKSSFSLTVTSAQKNEMAVFLCASSISGGGHEQYFGPGTRLTVL.

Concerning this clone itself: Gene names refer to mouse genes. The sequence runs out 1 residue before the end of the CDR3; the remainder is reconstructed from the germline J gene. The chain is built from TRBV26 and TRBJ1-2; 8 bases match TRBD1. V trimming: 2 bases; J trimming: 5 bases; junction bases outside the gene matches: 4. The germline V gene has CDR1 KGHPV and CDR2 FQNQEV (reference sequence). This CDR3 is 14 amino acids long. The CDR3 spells CASSLNRGGSDYTF. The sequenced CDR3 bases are TGTGCCAGCAGTCTGAACAGGGGGGGGTCCGACTACACC. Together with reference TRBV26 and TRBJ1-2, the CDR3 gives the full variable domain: NSKVIQTPRYLVKGQGQKAKMRCIPEKGHPVVFWYQQNKNNEFKFLINFQNQEVLQQIDMTEKRFSAECPSNSPCSLEIQSSEAGDSALYLCASSLNRGGSDYTFGSGTRLLVI.

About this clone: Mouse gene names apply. CDR3 DNA, as far as it was read: TGCTCCAGCAGCCCGACTGGTAGTGCAGAAACGCTGTAT. Its translation is CSSSPTGSAETLY. The full CDR3 is CSSSPTGSAETLYF. The rearrangement links TRBV23 to TRBJ2-3; the table's D call of TRBD2 was not tested on the DNA. The DNA ends 1 residue before the CDR3 does, and the rest of the CDR3 is filled in from the germline J gene. Germline V gene lookup returns CDR1 KGHTA and CDR2 FQNQQP. This CDR3 has 14 residues.